These T cell receptor beta chains were read from a single sample in a study of blood T cell repertoires in COVID-19. Only in-frame clones appear in the TCRdb table, and some are missing; sequencing was by immunoSEQ multiplex PCR. Here the sample spans about 110,000 clones, roughly 80% being singletons. What was sequenced was peripheral blood. The receptors shown here come from a human donor in a cohort sampled during active or convalescent COVID-19. Each CDR3 is given with its conserved first and last residue. Fields, in order: clone size, V gene, J gene, D gene, CDR3 DNA, CDR3 protein. A D gene is named only where the DNA matches it firmly. Only some rows state a clone size, as once, few, many or a class for expanded clones.

clone size: -; V gene: TRBV5-1; J gene: TRBJ2-5; D gene: -; CDR3 DNA: TGCGCCAGCAGCCACGGACAGCAAGAGACCCAGTACTTC; CDR3 protein: CASSHGQQETQYF
clone size: -; V gene: TRBV4-1; J gene: TRBJ2-5; D gene: TRBD2; CDR3 DNA: TGCGCCAGCAGCCAAGGGTACACTAGCGGATTTCAAGAGACCCAGTACTTC; CDR3 protein: CASSQGYTSGFQETQYF
clone size: -; V gene: TRBV25-1; J gene: TRBJ1-5; D gene: TRBD1; CDR3 DNA: TGTGCCAGCAGAGGACAGGGGGCGAATCAGCCCCAGCATTTT; CDR3 protein: CASRGQGANQPQHF
clone size: -; V gene: TRBV30; J gene: TRBJ1-6; D gene: -; CDR3 DNA: TGTGCCTGGAGACAGGCCCATAATTCACCCCTCCACTTT; CDR3 protein: CAWRQAHNSPLHF
clone size: -; V gene: TRBV25-1; J gene: TRBJ1-6; D gene: TRBD1; CDR3 DNA: TGTGCCAGCAGTGAATCAACCGGGACAGTACTTAATTCACCCCTCCACTTT; CDR3 protein: CASSESTGTVLNSPLHF
clone size: few; V gene: TRBV19; J gene: TRBJ1-5; D gene: TRBD1; CDR3 DNA: TGTGCCAGTAGTATAGCGGCAGGGGGCACTCAGCCCCAGCATTTT; CDR3 protein: CASSIAAGGTQPQHF
clone size: -; V gene: TRBV19; J gene: TRBJ1-3; D gene: -; CDR3 DNA: TGTGCCAGCAATCTACCGGGATCTGGAAACACCATATATTTT; CDR3 protein: CASNLPGSGNTIYF
clone size: -; V gene: TRBV27; J gene: TRBJ1-6; D gene: TRBD1; CDR3 DNA: TGTGCCAGCAGTGGTCCCCAGACAGGGCATAATTCACCCCTCCACTTT; CDR3 protein: CASSGPQTGHNSPLHF
clone size: -; V gene: TRBV27; J gene: TRBJ2-7; D gene: TRBD1; CDR3 DNA: TGTGCCAGCAGTACGGACAGGGCAATGTACGAGCAGTACTTC; CDR3 protein: CASSTDRAMYEQYF
clone size: -; V gene: TRBV30; J gene: TRBJ2-1; D gene: -; CDR3 DNA: TGTGCCTGGAGGGACAGCTCCTACAATGAGCAGTTCTTC; CDR3 protein: CAWRDSSYNEQFF
clone size: -; V gene: TRBV20-1; J gene: TRBJ2-1; D gene: -; CDR3 DNA: TGCAGTGCTAGACGCAATGAGCAGTTCTTC; CDR3 protein: CSARRNEQFF
clone size: -; V gene: TRBV5-1; J gene: TRBJ2-3; D gene: TRBD2; CDR3 DNA: TGCGCCAGCAGCTTGGAGGTTAGCGGGGGTAGAGATACGCAGTATTTT; CDR3 protein: CASSLEVSGGRDTQYF
clone size: -; V gene: TRBV7-9; J gene: TRBJ2-1; D gene: -; CDR3 DNA: TGTGCCAGCAGACCTAAGAGCTCCTACAATGAGCAGTTCTTC; CDR3 protein: CASRPKSSYNEQFF
clone size: -; V gene: TRBV5-8; J gene: TRBJ2-3; D gene: -; CDR3 DNA: TGTGCCAGCAGCTTGTACCGGGAAACAAGCACAGATACGCAGTATTTT; CDR3 protein: CASSLYRETSTDTQYF
clone size: -; V gene: TRBV13; J gene: TRBJ2-1; D gene: TRBD2; CDR3 DNA: TGTGCCAGCACCTGGGGGGGAGGTACCTACAATGAGCAGTTCTTC; CDR3 protein: CASTWGGGTYNEQFF
clone size: -; V gene: TRBV6-5; J gene: TRBJ2-7; D gene: TRBD1; CDR3 DNA: TGTGCCAGCAGTATACAGGGGGCATCCTACGAGCAGTACTTC; CDR3 protein: CASSIQGASYEQYF
clone size: -; V gene: TRBV9; J gene: TRBJ2-7; D gene: TRBD2; CDR3 DNA: TGTGCCAGCAGCCCACAAGATTCGTTTAGACTAGCGGGATCCCCAACACGATACGAGCAGTACTTC; CDR3 protein: CASSPQDSFRLAGSPTRYEQYF
clone size: -; V gene: TRBV3-1/TRBV3-2; J gene: TRBJ2-3; D gene: TRBD2; CDR3 DNA: TGTGCCAGCAGCCATTATTTGACTAGCACGGATACGCAGTATTTT; CDR3 protein: CASSHYLTSTDTQYF
clone size: -; V gene: TRBV9; J gene: TRBJ2-5; D gene: TRBD2; CDR3 DNA: TGTGCCAGCAGCGTAGAGGCTAGCGGGAGGGCCGAGGAAGAGACCCAGTACTTC; CDR3 protein: CASSVEASGRAEEETQYF
clone size: once; V gene: TRBV6-6; J gene: TRBJ1-3; D gene: TRBD1; CDR3 DNA: TGTGCCAGCACCATAACGGGACAGGGAAACACCATATATTTT; CDR3 protein: CASTITGQGNTIYF
clone size: few; V gene: TRBV18; J gene: TRBJ2-3; D gene: -; CDR3 DNA: TGTGCCAGCTCACGTGGAACAGACACAGATACGCAGTATTTT; CDR3 protein: CASSRGTDTDTQYF
clone size: -; V gene: TRBV5-5; J gene: TRBJ2-1; D gene: TRBD2; CDR3 DNA: TGTGCCAGCAGCTTAACCGGGACTACCAATGAGCAGTTCTTC; CDR3 protein: CASSLTGTTNEQFF
clone size: -; V gene: TRBV9; J gene: TRBJ2-7; D gene: -; CDR3 DNA: TGTGCCAGCAGCGCCTTTCTAGGTGGTGCCTACGAGCAGTACTTC; CDR3 protein: CASSAFLGGAYEQYF
clone size: -; V gene: TRBV12-3/TRBV12-4; J gene: TRBJ2-5; D gene: -; CDR3 DNA: TGTGCCAGCAGTTTAGTACCCGAGGGGACCCAGTACTTC; CDR3 protein: CASSLVPEGTQYF
clone size: -; V gene: TRBV18; J gene: TRBJ2-2; D gene: TRBD2; CDR3 DNA: TGTGCCAGCTCAACTCCGGGACTAGCGGGAGTGTTCGGGGAGCTGTTTTTT; CDR3 protein: CASSTPGLAGVFGELFF
clone size: -; V gene: TRBV4-1; J gene: TRBJ1-1; D gene: TRBD1; CDR3 DNA: TGCGCCAGCAGCCTACAGGGGGGAAAGAACACTGAAGCTTTCTTT; CDR3 protein: CASSLQGGKNTEAFF
clone size: -; V gene: TRBV10-2; J gene: TRBJ1-1; D gene: -; CDR3 DNA: TGCGCCAGCAGCGCCACAGATTACACTGAAGCTTTCTTT; CDR3 protein: CASSATDYTEAFF
clone size: -; V gene: TRBV19; J gene: TRBJ1-2; D gene: -; CDR3 DNA: TGTGCCAGTAGTATAGTCTCTGCGACAGGAGCTAACTATGGCTACACCTTC; CDR3 protein: CASSIVSATGANYGYTF
clone size: -; V gene: TRBV5-8; J gene: TRBJ2-3; D gene: -; CDR3 DNA: TGTGCCAGCAGCGGACAGTTTACGCAGTATTTT; CDR3 protein: CASSGQFTQYF
clone size: -; V gene: TRBV28; J gene: TRBJ2-1; D gene: TRBD2; CDR3 DNA: TGTGCCCTCCGGTCTAGCGGGAGGACTGAGCAGTTCTTC; CDR3 protein: CALRSSGRTEQFF
clone size: -; V gene: TRBV2; J gene: TRBJ2-7; D gene: -; CDR3 DNA: TGTGCCAGCACTCAGGTCTACGAGCAGTACTTC; CDR3 protein: CASTQVYEQYF
clone size: -; V gene: TRBV28; J gene: TRBJ1-2; D gene: -; CDR3 DNA: TGTGCCAGCAGTTTATACCCCAGGGGCGGAGAGGGTGGCTACACCTTC; CDR3 protein: CASSLYPRGGEGGYTF
clone size: few; V gene: TRBV11-2; J gene: TRBJ2-2; D gene: TRBD2; CDR3 DNA: TGTGCCAGCAGCTTAGATCGACTAGCGTTCACCGGGGAGCTGTTTTTT; CDR3 protein: CASSLDRLAFTGELFF
clone size: -; V gene: TRBV2; J gene: TRBJ2-3; D gene: -; CDR3 DNA: TGTGCCAGCGAGGGCAGGCCGGCAGTCTCAGATACGCAGTATTTT; CDR3 protein: CASEGRPAVSDTQYF
clone size: -; V gene: TRBV14; J gene: TRBJ2-1; D gene: -; CDR3 DNA: TGTGCCAGCAGCCAAGGGGTAGAACAGGTCAAGTTCTTC; CDR3 protein: CASSQGVEQVKFF
clone size: -; V gene: TRBV19; J gene: TRBJ1-5; D gene: -; CDR3 DNA: TGTGCCAGTAGTGCCACAGGGTCCAATCAGCCCCAGCATTTT; CDR3 protein: CASSATGSNQPQHF
clone size: -; V gene: TRBV19; J gene: TRBJ1-1; D gene: -; CDR3 DNA: TGTGCCAGTGACCGCCCCAGTGGGGGGGCCATTGGGGGCACTGAAGCTTTCTTT; CDR3 protein: CASDRPSGGAIGGTEAFF
clone size: -; V gene: TRBV10-3; J gene: TRBJ2-7; D gene: -; CDR3 DNA: TGTGCCATCAGTGACAGGGGCTACGAGCAGTACTTC; CDR3 protein: CAISDRGYEQYF
clone size: -; V gene: TRBV4-3; J gene: TRBJ2-3; D gene: -; CDR3 DNA: TGCGCCAGCAGCCAAGGTAGTAGCTCTGATACGCAGTATTTT; CDR3 protein: CASSQGSSSDTQYF
clone size: -; V gene: TRBV3-1/TRBV3-2; J gene: TRBJ1-3; D gene: -; CDR3 DNA: TGTGCCAGCAGCCGTACTGGAAACACCATATATTTT; CDR3 protein: CASSRTGNTIYF
clone size: -; V gene: TRBV6-6; J gene: TRBJ1-2; D gene: -; CDR3 DNA: TGTGCCAGCACCCGAGGGTTCGCGGACTATGGCTACACCTTC; CDR3 protein: CASTRGFADYGYTF
clone size: -; V gene: TRBV27; J gene: TRBJ2-7; D gene: -; CDR3 DNA: TGTGCCAGCAGTTCAACCCAGGGTTGGGACGAGCAGTACTTC; CDR3 protein: CASSSTQGWDEQYF
clone size: -; V gene: TRBV6-6; J gene: TRBJ1-4; D gene: -; CDR3 DNA: TGTGCCAGCAGTTACCGGGGATTCGGTGAAAAACTGTTTTTT; CDR3 protein: CASSYRGFGEKLFF
clone size: -; V gene: TRBV7-8; J gene: TRBJ2-2; D gene: TRBD1; CDR3 DNA: TGTGCCAGCAGCACCCGACAGGGCGGCACCGGGGAGCTGTTTTTT; CDR3 protein: CASSTRQGGTGELFF
clone size: once; V gene: TRBV18; J gene: TRBJ1-3; D gene: TRBD1; CDR3 DNA: TGTGCCAGCTCACCCAGAAAGGGACAGGGATCCGGAAACACCATATATTTT; CDR3 protein: CASSPRKGQGSGNTIYF
clone size: -; V gene: TRBV19; J gene: TRBJ1-5; D gene: TRBD1; CDR3 DNA: TGTGCCAGTAGGGAATACGGGACAGGGGGGACTAATAGCAATCAGCCCCAGCATTTT; CDR3 protein: CASREYGTGGTNSNQPQHF